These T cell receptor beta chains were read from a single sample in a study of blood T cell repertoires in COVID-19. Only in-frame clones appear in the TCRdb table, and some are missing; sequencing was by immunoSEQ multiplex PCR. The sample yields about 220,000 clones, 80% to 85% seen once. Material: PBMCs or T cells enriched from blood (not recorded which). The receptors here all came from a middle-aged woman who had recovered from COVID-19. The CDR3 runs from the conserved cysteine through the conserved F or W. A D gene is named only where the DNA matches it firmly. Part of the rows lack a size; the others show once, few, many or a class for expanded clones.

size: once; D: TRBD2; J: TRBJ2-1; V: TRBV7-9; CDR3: CASSPTGLAYEQFF; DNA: TGTGCCAGCAGCCCGACGGGACTAGCCTATGAGCAGTTCTTC
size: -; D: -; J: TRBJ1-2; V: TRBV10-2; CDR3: CASSPGQLYGYTF; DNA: TGCGCCAGCAGCCCCGGACAGCTTTATGGCTACACCTTC
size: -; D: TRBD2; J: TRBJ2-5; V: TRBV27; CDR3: CASSFSSGRSQYF; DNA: TGTGCCAGCAGTTTTAGTAGCGGGAGATCCCAGTACTTC
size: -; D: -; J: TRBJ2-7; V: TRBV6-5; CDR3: CASRAKGEQYF; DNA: TGTGCCAGCAGGGCCAAGGGGGAGCAGTACTTC
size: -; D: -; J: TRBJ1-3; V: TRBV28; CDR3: CASRGAPSSGNTIYF; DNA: TGTGCCAGCAGGGGGGCCCCCTCCTCTGGAAACACCATATATTTT
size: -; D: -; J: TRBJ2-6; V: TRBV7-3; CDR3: CASRSGWASGANVLTF; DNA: TGTGCCAGCAGAAGCGGGTGGGCCTCTGGGGCCAACGTCCTGACTTTC
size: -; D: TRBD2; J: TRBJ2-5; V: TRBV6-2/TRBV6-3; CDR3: CASSPLAGGRGETQYF; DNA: TGTGCCAGCAGCCCCCTAGCGGGAGGCCGGGGAGAGACCCAGTACTTC
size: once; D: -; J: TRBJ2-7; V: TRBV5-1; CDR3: CASSLGEPRDEQYF; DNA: TGCGCCAGCAGCTTGGGAGAGCCCCGGGACGAGCAGTACTTC
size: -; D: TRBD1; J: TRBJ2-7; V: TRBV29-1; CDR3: CSVGQPSYEQYF; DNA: TGCAGCGTGGGACAGCCTTCCTACGAGCAGTACTTC
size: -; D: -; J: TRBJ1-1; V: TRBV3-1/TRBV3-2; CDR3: CASSPQVGNTEAFF; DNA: TGTGCCAGCAGCCCCCAGGTAGGGAACACTGAAGCTTTCTTT
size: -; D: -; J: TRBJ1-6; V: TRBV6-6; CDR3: CASNRRESPLHF; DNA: TGTGCCAGCAACCGGAGAGAGTCACCCCTCCACTTT
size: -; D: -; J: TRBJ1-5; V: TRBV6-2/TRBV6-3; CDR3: CASSSPGHLSNQPQHF; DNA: TGTGCCAGCAGTAGCCCGGGACACCTTAGCAATCAGCCCCAGCATTTT
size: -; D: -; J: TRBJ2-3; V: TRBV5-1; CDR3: CASSLTPQRSTDTQYF; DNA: TGCGCCAGCAGCTTGACGCCCCAGCGGAGCACAGATACGCAGTATTTT
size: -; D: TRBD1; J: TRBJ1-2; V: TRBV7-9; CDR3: CASSSRGLGYTF; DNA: TGTGCCAGCAGCTCCAGGGGGCTAGGCTACACCTTC
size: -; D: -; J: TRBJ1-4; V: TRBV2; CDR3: CASSPEEDEKLFF; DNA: TGTGCCAGCAGTCCGGAGGAAGATGAAAAACTGTTTTTT
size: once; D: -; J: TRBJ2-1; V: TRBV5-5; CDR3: CASSTGIWVREQFF; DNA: TGTGCCAGCAGCACAGGGATATGGGTTCGTGAGCAGTTCTTC
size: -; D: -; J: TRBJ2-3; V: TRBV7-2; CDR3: CASSAGQDTQYF; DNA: TGTGCCAGCAGCGCGGGACAGGATACGCAGTATTTT
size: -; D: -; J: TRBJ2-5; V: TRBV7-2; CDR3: CASSLAGRQETQYF; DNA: TGTGCCAGCAGCCTCGCGGGCCGCCAAGAGACCCAGTACTTC
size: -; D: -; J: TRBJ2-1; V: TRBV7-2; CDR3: CASSLGLRGYEQFF; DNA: TGTGCCAGCAGCTTGGGACTCAGAGGGTATGAGCAGTTCTTC
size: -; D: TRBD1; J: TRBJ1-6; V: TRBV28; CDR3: CASSPRDRGFSPLHF; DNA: TGTGCCAGCAGCCCTCGGGACAGGGGTTTTTCACCCCTCCACTTT
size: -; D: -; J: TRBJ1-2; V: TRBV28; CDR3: CASSLQRPLNGYTF; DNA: TGTGCCAGCAGTTTACAGCGACCCTTGAATGGCTACACCTTC
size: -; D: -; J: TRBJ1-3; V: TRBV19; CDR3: CASSIDDGSSLYF; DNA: TGTGCCAGTAGTATTGATGATGGGAGCAGCCTATATTTT
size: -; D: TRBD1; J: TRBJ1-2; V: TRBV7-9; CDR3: CASSSDRAYGYTF; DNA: TGTGCCAGCAGCTCCGACAGGGCCTATGGCTACACCTTC
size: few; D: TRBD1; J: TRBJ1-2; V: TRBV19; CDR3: CASSITGTGDYGYTF; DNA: TGTGCCAGTAGTATAACCGGGACAGGGGACTATGGCTACACCTTC
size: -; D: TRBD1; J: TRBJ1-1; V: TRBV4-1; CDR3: CASSRGQGFILNTEAFF; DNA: TGCGCCAGCAGCCGGGGACAGGGGTTCATTTTGAACACTGAAGCTTTCTTT
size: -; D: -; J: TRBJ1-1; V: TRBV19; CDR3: CASSIGAGTMNTEAFF; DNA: TGTGCCAGTAGTATAGGGGCGGGGACTATGAACACTGAAGCTTTCTTT
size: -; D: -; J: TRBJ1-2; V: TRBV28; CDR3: CASSLGGADQNYGYTF; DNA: TGTGCCAGCAGTTTAGGGGGGGCGGACCAAAACTATGGCTACACCTTC
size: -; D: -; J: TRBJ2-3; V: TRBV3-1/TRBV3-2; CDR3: CASRGDTQYF; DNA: TGTGCCAGTAGGGGGGATACGCAGTATTTT
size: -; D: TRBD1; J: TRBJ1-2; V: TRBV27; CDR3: CASSPTRDSIHGYTF; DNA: TGTGCCAGCAGTCCTACCCGGGACAGTATACATGGCTACACCTTC
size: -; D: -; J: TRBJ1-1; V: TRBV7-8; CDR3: CASSLEGVRASFF; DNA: TGTGCCAGCAGCTTAGAGGGAGTGAGGGCATCTTTCTTT
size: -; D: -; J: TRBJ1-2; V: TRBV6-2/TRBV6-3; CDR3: CASSLAGRSGYTF; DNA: TGTGCCAGCAGTTTGGCAGGGCGAAGTGGCTACACCTTC
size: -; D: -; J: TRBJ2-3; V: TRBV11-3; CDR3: CASNLLGGADTQYF; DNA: TGTGCCAGCAACCTACTAGGGGGAGCAGATACGCAGTATTTT
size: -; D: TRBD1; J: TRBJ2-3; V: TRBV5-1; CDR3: CASSLGGQGTDTQYF; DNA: TGCGCCAGCAGCTTGGGGGGACAGGGCACAGATACGCAGTATTTT
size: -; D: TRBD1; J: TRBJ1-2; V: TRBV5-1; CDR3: CASSDQGENYGYTF; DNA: TGCGCCAGCAGTGACCAGGGGGAGAACTATGGCTACACCTTC
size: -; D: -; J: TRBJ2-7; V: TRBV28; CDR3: CASLRGGSLYEQYF; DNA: TGTGCCAGCCTTAGGGGGGGCTCCCTCTACGAGCAGTACTTC
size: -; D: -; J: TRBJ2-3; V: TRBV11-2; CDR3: CASSFTRQATDTQYF; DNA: TGTGCCAGCAGCTTTACGCGACAGGCCACAGATACGCAGTATTTT
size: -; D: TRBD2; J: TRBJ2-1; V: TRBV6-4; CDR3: CASSDLAGQGQFF; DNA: TGTGCCAGCAGTGATCTAGCGGGCCAAGGGCAGTTCTTC
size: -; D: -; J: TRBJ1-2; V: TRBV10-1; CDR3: CASNDPGTEYGYTF; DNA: TGCGCCAGCAACGACCCCGGGACTGAGTATGGCTACACCTTC
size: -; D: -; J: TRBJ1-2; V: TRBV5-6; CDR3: CASSLQRTYGYTF; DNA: TGTGCCAGCAGCTTACAAAGAACCTATGGCTACACCTTC
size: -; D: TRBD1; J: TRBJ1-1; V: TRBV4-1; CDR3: CASSQDLQGRNTEAFF; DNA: TGCGCCAGCAGCCAAGATCTACAGGGGAGGAACACTGAAGCTTTCTTT
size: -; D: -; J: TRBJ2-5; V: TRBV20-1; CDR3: CSAPIGETQYF; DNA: TGCAGTGCGCCGATCGGGGAGACCCAGTACTTC
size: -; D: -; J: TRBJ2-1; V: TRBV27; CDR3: CASMVGAYRNEQFF; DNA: TGTGCCAGCATGGTGGGGGCGTACCGAAATGAGCAGTTCTTC
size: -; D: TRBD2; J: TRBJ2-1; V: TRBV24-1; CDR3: CATSRGSSYNEQFF; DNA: TGTGCCACCAGTCGCGGGAGCTCCTACAATGAGCAGTTCTTC
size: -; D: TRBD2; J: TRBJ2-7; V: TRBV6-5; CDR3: CASSPGLAGTYEQYF; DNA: TGTGCCAGCAGTCCCGGACTAGCGGGAACCTACGAGCAGTACTTC